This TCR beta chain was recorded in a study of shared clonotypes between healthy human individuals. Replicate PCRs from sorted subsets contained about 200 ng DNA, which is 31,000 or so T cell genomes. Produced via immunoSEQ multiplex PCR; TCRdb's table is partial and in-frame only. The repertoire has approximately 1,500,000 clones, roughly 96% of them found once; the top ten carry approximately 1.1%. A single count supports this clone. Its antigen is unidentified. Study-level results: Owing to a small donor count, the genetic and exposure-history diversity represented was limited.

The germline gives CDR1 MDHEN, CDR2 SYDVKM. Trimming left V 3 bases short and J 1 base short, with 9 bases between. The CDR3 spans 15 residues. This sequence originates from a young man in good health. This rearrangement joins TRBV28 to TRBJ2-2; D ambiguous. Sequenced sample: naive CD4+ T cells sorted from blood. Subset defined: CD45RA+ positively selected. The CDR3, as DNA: TGTGCCAGCAGTTTCATGGCCAGGAACACCGGGGAGCTGTTTTTT. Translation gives CASSFMARNTGELFF.